A selection of T cell receptor beta chains follows, all from one sample in a study of blood T cell repertoires in COVID-19. Sequencing was performed with immunoSEQ multiplex PCR; in TCRdb, only in-frame clones are kept and a portion is missing. This sample has about 200,000 clones, with 84% found just once. What was sequenced was peripheral blood. The receptors were gathered from a woman in her 70s with active or convalescent COVID-19. Each CDR3 is given without its conserved first and last residue. Each record gives: clone size, D gene, V gene, CDR3 protein. A D gene is named only where the DNA matches it firmly. Only part of the rows carry a size: once, few, many, or a class if the clone is expanded.

>-|TRBD2|TRBV18
ASSPREGTSTDTQY
>-|TRBD1|TRBV28
ASSTLTGVGSYNEQF
>-|TRBD1|TRBV6-5
ASRMTGVTDTQY
>few|TRBD2|TRBV29-1
SVLSPGLAPKGQY
>-|-|TRBV24-1
ATSDFDIRTQQETQY
>-|TRBD1|TRBV6-5
ASTSQGGIDSPLH
>-|-|TRBV10-3
AISDNRGIHGPFQETQY
>-|TRBD1|TRBV10-2
ASSAETGFNQPQH
>-|TRBD2|TRBV13
ASRDSGRSTYEQY
>-|TRBD2|TRBV13
ASSTRGGRGDTQY
>-|TRBD2|TRBV5-1
ASSPASGRETQY
>once|TRBD1|TRBV4-1
ASSQQTGANQPQH
>-|-|TRBV18
ASSLKGDTDTQY
>-|TRBD2|TRBV3-1/TRBV3-2
ASSQEFLAGGPSNEQF
>-|-|TRBV21-1
ASSQAGGTTDTQY
>-|-|TRBV6-6
ASSYESLTGELF
>-|TRBD1|TRBV5-6
ASSLEWGTGNEKLF
>-|-|TRBV6-2/TRBV6-3
ASSYSRGRADTQY
>few|-|TRBV6-5
ASSYNGGTETQY
>once|TRBD1|TRBV19
ASSGRTGGAETQY
>once|-|TRBV5-1
ASSLGPGYEQY
>-|-|TRBV5-1
ASSLGQGKETQY
>-|TRBD1|TRBV5-5
ASSPEIQGADSEAF
>few|TRBD2|TRBV28
ASSLRVLSGRPLGQY
>once|-|TRBV30
AWSYGGNRDPTDTQY
>-|-|TRBV6-4
ASSDSLASTDTQY
>-|-|TRBV14
ASSQEPPTRHYNEQF
>-|TRBD2|TRBV19
ASSIGSGRTGGELF
>-|-|TRBV6-1
ASSGVQGILRPYEQY
>-|-|TRBV28
ASSLLAGVSTDTQY
>-|TRBD2|TRBV11-2
ASSLSLAGFLEQY
>-|-|TRBV5-1
ASSPFWEFGELF
>once|-|TRBV3-1/TRBV3-2
ASSPLDTGELF
>-|TRBD2|TRBV2
ASSEGVAGERNEQF
>-|TRBD2|TRBV6-5
ASSPRAGGYYEQY
>-|TRBD2|TRBV2
ASSKLAGGRNEQF
>-|-|TRBV28
ASRAGRGIANYGYT
>-|-|TRBV7-2
ASSFYLDDEQF
>-|-|TRBV5-1
ASSLNWSPSRYNEQF
>-|TRBD1|TRBV2
ASRETGNTYEQY
>-|TRBD2|TRBV18
ASSPPTAGGTYEQY
>-|-|TRBV18
ASSPYGVYEQY
>-|TRBD1|TRBV4-1
ASSRGQGPSYEQY
>-|-|TRBV5-5
ASSERRDSSSEQY
>-|TRBD2|TRBV5-1
ASSPGGSLRYNEQF
>-|-|TRBV5-1
ASSFEGLTYEQY
>-|-|TRBV6-5
ASSYFAQGHSPLH
>-|-|TRBV5-4
ASSPGQGFEQF
>-|TRBD2|TRBV4-1
ASSQSRLSGGTYQETQY
>-|TRBD1|TRBV19
ATPSTGDREGGEQY
>-|-|TRBV19
ASAPQENTEAF
>-|-|TRBV20-1
SASGRTQY
>-|-|TRBV18
ASSPIPRPGELF
>-|-|TRBV27
ASSSGVGNTIY
>-|TRBD1|TRBV18
ASSPFGQGATGNTIY
>-|-|TRBV5-4
ASSLDGGPNYGYT
>-|-|TRBV7-9
ASSFRGGGETQY
>-|TRBD1|TRBV28
ASSPTGTGDYNSPLH
>few|-|TRBV4-1
ASSPPLDWSHRKNEQF